This paragraph covers one TCR beta chain sequence. What it recognizes is unknown. Using immunoSEQ multiplex PCR, the repertoire was profiled, and TCRdb retains in-frame clones only, with some absent. The table has tens of thousands of clones, 70% to 90% seen once. The entry originates in a study of CD8 T cells in acute hepatitis C reinfection. Notes on the study in general: Follow-up repertoires were missing for chronically infected subjects.

This CDR3 is 13 amino acids long. V was pared by 4 bases and J by 3 bases, with 9 bases between. Germline CDR1 KGHSH, CDR2 LQKENI. The time point is: naive CD8 control sorted from an acute-time-point sample. CD3, CD8 and CD45RO antibodies stained cells; a viability dye excluded dead cells. Input material: naive CD8+ T cells from PBMCs. The clonotype originates from a woman between 18 and 29 years old who spontaneously cleared hepatitis C infection. The chain employs TRBV18 and TRBJ2-5, with a possible D match to TRBD2 (6 bases). The CDR3 region is CASSLRGEETQYF. In DNA, the CDR3 is TGTGCCAGCTCACTGCGGGGAGAAGAGACCCAGTACTTC.